A selection of T cell receptor beta chains follows, all from one sample in a study of shared clonotypes between healthy human individuals. The method was immunoSEQ multiplex PCR; TCRdb's version includes in-frame clones alone and lacks a portion of them. The sample has about 2.5 million clones, 85% to 95% seen once. Sequencing was carried out using naive CD4+ T cells from PBMCs. All receptors derive from a man between 18 and 35 years old in good health. Some clones in this sample may be carry-over from other donors' samples. CDR3s include the opening cysteine and the closing phenylalanine or tryptophan. The order of the fields is clone size, J gene, D gene, V gene, CDR3 DNA, CDR3 protein. A D gene is named only where the DNA matches it firmly. Size values are once, few and many counts, or a class for expanded clones, and some rows have none.

>.|TRBJ1-4|TRBD1|TRBV5-1
TGCGCCAGCAGTCCAGGGGGGCAGACTAATGAAAAACTGTTTTTT
CASSPGGQTNEKLFF
>.|TRBJ2-2|.|TRBV5-4
TGTGCCAGCAGCTTGGCCTCGGGGACAACGAACACCGGGGAGCTGTTTTTT
CASSLASGTTNTGELFF
>.|TRBJ2-5|TRBD2|TRBV10-3
TGTGCCATCAGTGGCGGGAGTAGGGAGACCCAGTACTTC
CAISGGSRETQYF
>.|TRBJ2-7|.|TRBV6-6
TGTGCCAGCAGTTACCACCTAGGGACTTACGAGCAGTACTTC
CASSYHLGTYEQYF
>.|TRBJ2-2|TRBD1|TRBV12-5
TGTGCTAGTGGTTCTTACTTTCAGGGGGTGGTCGGGGAGCTGTTTTTT
CASGSYFQGVVGELFF
>.|TRBJ2-1|TRBD1|TRBV2
TGTGCCAGTACCGACAGGGGAGGTTTATACAATGAGCAGTTCTTC
CASTDRGGLYNEQFF
>.|TRBJ2-1|TRBD1|TRBV9
TGTGCCAGCAGCGCCCGGGACAGGGGACACAATGAGCAGTTCTTC
CASSARDRGHNEQFF
>.|TRBJ1-5|TRBD1|TRBV28
TGTGCCACAAACTCGCTGACAGGGTACCAGCCCCAGCATTTT
CATNSLTGYQPQHF
>.|TRBJ1-3|.|TRBV6-1
TGTGCCAGCAGGTCGGACGGCAGCTCTGGAAACACCATATATTTT
CASRSDGSSGNTIYF
>.|TRBJ2-5|.|TRBV19
TGTGCCAGTAGTATTAGGACGGGAGTGCTGGAGACCCAGTACTTC
CASSIRTGVLETQYF
>.|TRBJ2-7|TRBD1|TRBV28
TGTGCCAGCAGCGTAACCGACAGGGAATCCTACGAGCAGTACTTC
CASSVTDRESYEQYF
>.|TRBJ2-1|TRBD2|TRBV5-1
TGCGCCAGCAGCTTTGGGACTATTGAACACAATGAGCAGTTCTTC
CASSFGTIEHNEQFF
>.|TRBJ1-4|.|TRBV5-1
TGCGCCAGCAGCTTGGGGGGCACCTCTAATGAAAAACTGTTTTTT
CASSLGGTSNEKLFF
>.|TRBJ2-7|.|TRBV18
TGTGCCAGCTCACCACTGCCAAAATCGCAGAGCTCCTACGAGCAGTACTTC
CASSPLPKSQSSYEQYF
>.|TRBJ2-7|TRBD1|TRBV7-2
TGTGCCAGCAGCTTGGCCACCGGGACAGTTCCCTACGAGCAGTACTTC
CASSLATGTVPYEQYF
>once|TRBJ2-7|TRBD2|TRBV5-1
TGCGCCAGCAGCGCAGGACTAGCGGGAGTAGCTACCGAGCAGTACTTC
CASSAGLAGVATEQYF
>.|TRBJ1-2|.|TRBV6-1
TGTGCCAGCAGTGAAGCGCCAGGGCGGAGGGGCTACACCTTC
CASSEAPGRRGYTF
>once|TRBJ1-4|.|TRBV28
TGTGCCAGCAGTTTTTCGTTGCTGCCAGACGAAAAACTGTTTTTT
CASSFSLLPDEKLFF
>once|TRBJ2-7|.|TRBV29-1
TGCAGCGTCTTAACCGGGGCTACTCGCGGGTCCTACGAGCAGTACTTC
CSVLTGATRGSYEQYF
>.|TRBJ2-7|.|TRBV4-2
TGTGCCAGCAGCCAAGATCGCACCTACGAGCAGTACTTC
CASSQDRTYEQYF
>.|TRBJ1-1|.|TRBV7-3
TGTGCCAGCAGCTTAGGTGACTTCTCGAACACTGAAGCTTTCTTT
CASSLGDFSNTEAFF
>.|TRBJ2-7|TRBD1|TRBV7-2
TGTGCCAGCAGCGCCCGGACAGGGCCCTACGAGCAGTACTTC
CASSARTGPYEQYF
>.|TRBJ2-1|.|TRBV18
TGTGCCAGCTCACCATTGGGGGATGAGCAGTTCTTC
CASSPLGDEQFF
>.|TRBJ2-3|.|TRBV7-3
TGTGCCAGCAGCTTAATGGGGCGAGAAGCAGATACGCAGTATTTT
CASSLMGREADTQYF
>.|TRBJ1-2|.|TRBV6-5
TGTGCCAGCAGCCCGACCGGAGGCGCTAACTATGGCTACACCTTC
CASSPTGGANYGYTF
>.|TRBJ2-7|TRBD1|TRBV30
TGTGCCTGGCAAAAAGGGACAGGGGGCTACGAGCAGTACTTC
CAWQKGTGGYEQYF
>.|TRBJ2-2|.|TRBV7-2
TGTGCCAGCAGCTTAATGTCTCAGGCGAACACCGGGGAGCTGTTTTTT
CASSLMSQANTGELFF
>.|TRBJ2-7|TRBD1|TRBV18
TGTGCCAGCTCACCGAACGCCGGGACAGTTACCTACGAGCAGTACTTC
CASSPNAGTVTYEQYF
>once|TRBJ2-2|TRBD1|TRBV30
TGTGCCTGGAGTCCCGACAGGGGGACCGGGGAGCTGTTTTTT
CAWSPDRGTGELFF
>.|TRBJ2-1|.|TRBV10-1
TGCGCCAGCAGCCGGCAGCTAGGGGGGGATAACAATGAGCAGTTCTTC
CASSRQLGGDNNEQFF
>.|TRBJ2-1|.|TRBV5-8
TGTGCCAGCACCCAGAGGAATGAGCAGTTCTTC
CASTQRNEQFF
>.|TRBJ2-7|.|TRBV27
TGTGCCAGCCGGAGACAGGTTCTATGGGGGCGGGACGAGCAGTACTTC
CASRRQVLWGRDEQYF
>.|TRBJ2-1|.|TRBV15
TGTGCCACCAGCAGAGATCGAATAGTCCGGTTCTTC
CATSRDRIVRFF
>.|TRBJ1-1|.|TRBV7-2
TGTGCCAGCAGCTTTATGTCCGGGGGTCCTGAAGCTTTCTTT
CASSFMSGGPEAFF
>.|TRBJ1-2|.|TRBV6-6
TGTGCCAGCGGTCCGGGGTATGGCTACACCTTC
CASGPGYGYTF
>.|TRBJ2-7|TRBD1|TRBV18
TGTGCCAGCTCACCACGCGCGACAGGGATCGACGAGCAGTACTTC
CASSPRATGIDEQYF
>once|TRBJ2-5|.|TRBV5-4
TGTGCCAGCAGCTTGGCCCCGTTAGAGACCCAGTACTTC
CASSLAPLETQYF
>.|TRBJ2-5|.|TRBV5-1
TGCGCCAGCAGTTCCCGAAGTGAGACCCAGTACTTC
CASSSRSETQYF
>.|TRBJ1-4|.|TRBV5-4
TGTGCCAGCAGCTTGGGGACAAATCCCGAAAAACTGTTTTTT
CASSLGTNPEKLFF
>.|TRBJ1-1|TRBD1|TRBV4-3
TGCGCCAGCAGCCATAGGGACAGGGGTGAAGCTTTCTTT
CASSHRDRGEAFF
>.|TRBJ2-1|.|TRBV5-1
TGCGCCAGCAGCTTGGACCGGGGTCGGAATGAGCAGTTCTTC
CASSLDRGRNEQFF
>once|TRBJ2-1|.|TRBV30
TGTGCCTGGAGTGTTGGCCCGTACAATGAGCAGTTCTTC
CAWSVGPYNEQFF
>.|TRBJ1-2|.|TRBV28
TGTGCCAGCAGTTCCCGGGACAAGGGTGCCTTC
CASSSRDKGAF
>once|TRBJ2-7|.|TRBV9
TGTGCCAGCAGCGTAACTCCATTGCGCTACGAGCAGTACTTC
CASSVTPLRYEQYF
>.|TRBJ2-6|.|TRBV19
TGTGCCAGTACAGGTTACTCTGGGGCCAACGTCCTGACTTTC
CASTGYSGANVLTF
>.|TRBJ2-1|.|TRBV19
TGTGCCAGTAGTATCTCTAGCGTAAACTCCTACAATGAGCAGTTCTTC
CASSISSVNSYNEQFF
>.|TRBJ1-1|.|TRBV28
TGTGCCAGCAGTTTATGGGGGCCTGAAGCTTTCTTT
CASSLWGPEAFF
>.|TRBJ1-4|.|TRBV7-3
TGTGCCAGCAGCACTGGACCTAATGAAAAACTGTTTTTT
CASSTGPNEKLFF
>.|TRBJ2-7|.|TRBV5-4
TGTGCCAGCAGCGTCGGAGGGCGATACGAGCAGTACTTC
CASSVGGRYEQYF
>.|TRBJ2-3|.|TRBV7-9
TGTGCCAGCAGCTTAGGGACTCACACAGATACGCAGTATTTT
CASSLGTHTDTQYF
>.|TRBJ1-2|TRBD1|TRBV2
TGTGCCAGCACGAGGGAGGACAGGGGATCTGGCTACACCTTC
CASTREDRGSGYTF